The 9 T cell receptor beta chains listed next were all sequenced from one sample in a study of OX40 agonist ivuxolimab in advanced cancers. This table comes from immunoSEQ multiplex PCR, and its TCRdb copy is limited to in-frame clones, with some not included. This table holds under 100,000 clones, around 92% found once. The sequencing here drew on CD4+ or CD8+ T cells sorted from blood, taken in a trial of the OX40 agonist ivuxolimab. Receptors originate from an adult with an advanced solid tumor such as melanoma, head and neck, liver or kidney cancer.

The J gene is TRBJ1-4, the V gene TRBV7-2; the D gene is possibly TRBD1 (6 bases). The germline V and J ends were trimmed by 5 bases and 8 bases, with 18 bases remaining between them. CDR1 is SGHTA and CDR2 is FQGNSA in the germline V gene. The CDR3 is 15 amino acids. The CDR3 sequence: CASSLNRGAREKLFF. CDR3 in DNA: TGTGCCAGCAGCCTCAACCGGGGGGCGCGGGAAAAACTGTTTTTT.

V is TRBV6-1 and J is TRBJ1-2, with 8 bases identical to TRBD1. In germline, CDR1 is MNHNS, CDR2 SASEGT. CDR3 length equals 12 residues. V dropped 8 bases and J dropped 9; count of bases not matched to a gene: 8. The CDR3 protein is CASDSGGLSYTF. The DNA of the CDR3 is TGTGCCAGCGACTCAGGGGGCTTAAGCTACACCTTC.

The rearrangement uses TRBV27 and TRBJ2-3; TRBD2 matches 10 bases. The CDR3 sequence is 16 residues long. With V trimmed by 6 bases and J by 7 bases, 13 bases remained unmatched. Germline V gene sequence: CDR1 MNHEY, CDR2 SMNVEV (reference sequence). The DNA of the CDR3 is TGTGCCAGCAGCCCAACTATAGCGGGGGGACGGAATACGCAGTATTTT. It specifies CASSPTIAGGRNTQYF.

This chain links TRBV5-1 with TRBJ1-2, with D maybe TRBD1 (5 bases). Germline V gene data show CDR1 as SGHRS and CDR2 as YFSETQ. Trimming pared 0 bases from V and 7 bases from J, leaving 10 bases between. CDR3 size: 13 residues. The CDR3 loop is CASSLAWDSGYTF. In DNA, the CDR3 is TGCGCCAGCAGCTTGGCATGGGACTCTGGCTACACCTTC.

This clone was seen ten or more times. This rearrangement joins TRBV11-3 to TRBJ2-5, with TRBD1 matching over 9 bases. Losses at the gene ends were 4 bases for V and 5 bases for J; bases not matched to a gene: 5. Germline CDR1 reads SGHNT; CDR2 reads YENEEA. This CDR3 region has 14 residues. DNA of the CDR3: TGTGCCAGCAGCTCCCGGGACAGGGTGGAGACCCAGTACTTC. Amino acid sequence: CASSSRDRVETQYF.

V usage is TRBV6-1 and J usage is TRBJ1-2, with D possibly matching TRBD1 (5 bases). The CDR3 is made up of 16 amino acids. Germline-derived CDR1 and CDR2 are MNHNS and SASEGT. V lost 0 bases and J lost 4, with 15 bases in between. The CDR3 here is CASSEAPSWGLYGYTF. CDR3 coding DNA: TGTGCCAGCAGTGAAGCCCCCTCATGGGGCCTCTATGGCTACACCTTC.

The CDR3 nucleotides read TGTGCCAGCAGCGTAGAGGGGGGACACTCCTACAATGAGCAGTTCTTC. It encodes CASSVEGGHSYNEQFF. The V and J genes are TRBV9 and TRBJ2-1; either TRBD1 or TRBD2 may fit D (6 bases each). The CDR3 runs to 16 residues. The V gene's germline CDR1 is SGDLS and CDR2 YYNGEE. The germline V and J ends were trimmed by 0 bases and 0 bases, with 10 bases remaining between them.

V and J are TRBV4-1 and TRBJ2-7, with D possibly matching TRBD2 (7 bases). The CDR3 runs 16 residues. Germline-derived CDR1 and CDR2 are MGHRA and YSYEKL. Trimming pared 0 bases from V and 0 bases from J, leaving 12 bases between. The CDR3: CASSQDHGGLSYEQYF. CDR3 coding DNA: TGCGCCAGCAGCCAAGATCACGGGGGGCTCTCCTACGAGCAGTACTTC.

This clone appeared once. The J gene is TRBJ2-3, the V gene TRBV9; TRBD2 agrees at 11 bases. Germline trimming cut 1 base from V and 3 bases from J; bases unmatched to any gene: 4. Germline loops: CDR1 SGDLS, CDR2 YYNGEE. The CDR3 length is 16 residues. The chain's CDR3 is CASSVFSGGVTDTQYF. The CDR3 DNA sequence: TGTGCCAGCAGCGTATTTAGCGGGGGGGTAACAGATACGCAGTATTTT.